What follows are 9 T cell receptor beta chains derived from one specimen sequenced in a study of spatial heterogeneity in lung cancer (dated 2019 in TCRdb). Library generation was performed with 5' RACE. For sequencing, a NextSeq 500 was employed. The public sequencing data were trimmed at Q25 with fastp and processed into clonotypes with MiXCR by TCRdb, which kept only in-frame beta chains. Rows merge per CDR3 protein into single entries with the most common DNA and genes. Counted in this sample were 20,000 to 25,000 distinct CDR3 sequences; about 5.6% of them appeared once. The top ten hold 30% to 35% of the sample. According to the study, the label for this sample's time point signals: sample taken at primary tumor resection. The source material was PBMCs, sampled at surgery. These receptors were collected from a male donor with early-stage non-small cell lung cancer.

V is TRBV29-1 and J is TRBJ2-1; 8 positions match TRBD2. The V gene's germline CDR1 is SQVTM and CDR2 ANQGSEA. This CDR3 has 14 amino acids. J lost 9 bases, V lost 7 bases, and 14 bases had no gene match. CDR3 sequence reads: CSAPSRAGGLEQFF. CDR3 bases: TGCAGCGCCCCAAGTCGGGCGGGGGGCCTTGAGCAGTTCTTC.

This clonotype was recorded many times. The rearrangement uses TRBV6-2 or TRBV6-3 and TRBJ2-3; D remains unclear. Per the germline V gene, CDR1 is MNHEY and CDR2 is SVGEGT. V lost 6 bases, J lost 7 bases, and 8 bases lay in between. The CDR3 is 11 residues long. The CDR3 DNA reads TGTGCCAGCAGCCCCTATCATACGCAGTATTTT. As protein: CASSPYHTQYF.

This clonotype showed up many times. J is TRBJ2-7 and V is TRBV2; 9 bases are a match to TRBD1. The CDR3 has 16 amino acids. With 6 bases clipped from V and 2 bases from J, the junction kept 11 bases outside the gene matches. Germline CDR1 and CDR2: SNHLY and FYNNEI. Here the CDR3 reads CASSTFKQGATYEQYF. CDR3 DNA sequence: TGTGCCAGCAGCACTTTTAAACAGGGGGCCACCTACGAGCAGTACTTC.

This clonotype has a count of ten or more. CDR3 DNA sequence: TGTGCCAGCAGTTGGGGCGACAATCAGCCCCAGCATTTT. This encodes CASSWGDNQPQHF. V usage is TRBV6-6 and J usage is TRBJ1-5, with a possible D match to TRBD1 (5 bases). Germline V CDR1 and CDR2: MNHNY, SVGAGI (reference sequence). The CDR3 covers 13 residues. The germline V and J ends were trimmed by 4 bases and 3 bases, with 7 bases remaining between them.

This clonotype turned up a few times. The chain combines TRBV7-2 with TRBJ2-1; the D call may be TRBD1 or TRBD2 (5 bases each). This CDR3 has 15 amino acids. With 1 base removed from V and 2 bases from J, the gap between germline ends came to 9 bases. Germline CDR1 reads SGHTA; CDR2 reads FQGNSA. The DNA of the CDR3 is TGTGCCAGCAGCTTAGTGGGGGACGCCTACAATGAGCAGTTCTTC. Amino acid sequence: CASSLVGDAYNEQFF.

This clonotype was seen ten or more times. This chain links TRBV19 with TRBJ1-5; no definite D call. V lost 4 bases and J lost 1, with 8 bases in between. Germline loops: CDR1 LNHDA, CDR2 SQIVND (reference sequence). The CDR3 totals 14 residues. For the CDR3, the DNA is TGTGCCAGTAGTACCGTACGGAGCAATCAGCCCCAGCATTTT. This codes for CASSTVRSNQPQHF.

This clonotype was counted many times. V is TRBV6-1 and J is TRBJ1-2; D is unresolved. Trimming pared 1 base from V and 6 bases from J, leaving 6 bases between. The CDR3 covers 12 residues. Per germline, CDR1 MNHNS and CDR2 SASEGT. This chain's CDR3 is CASSEGGNGYTF. In DNA, the CDR3 is TGTGCCAGCAGTGAAGGAGGGAATGGCTACACCTTC.

This clonotype occurred many times. The V call is TRBV5-4, the J call TRBJ2-2; D not certain. CDR1 and CDR2 (germline): SGHNT, YYREEE (reference sequence). There are 12 residues in the CDR3. Trimming removed 2 bases at V and 6 bases at J, with 5 bases between. CDR3 amino acids: CASSFPPGELFF. CDR3 bases: TGTGCCAGCAGCTTCCCTCCCGGGGAGCTGTTTTTT.

Many counts were recorded for this clonotype. The chain is built from TRBV7-9 and TRBJ2-1; perhaps TRBD2 as D (5 bases). Germline loops: CDR1 SEHNR, CDR2 FQNEAQ (reference sequence). The CDR3 is 12 amino acids. V lost 4 bases to trimming and J lost 8 bases, with 9 bases between them. Written as DNA, the CDR3 is TGTGCCAGCAGCTCTGCGGGCGATGAGCAGTTCTTC. Translated: CASSSAGDEQFF. The full variable domain, rest sourced from reference TRBV7-9 and TRBJ2-1, is DTGVSQNPRHKITKRGQNVTFRCDPISEHNRLYWYRQTLGQGPEFLTYFQNEAQLEKSRLLSDRFSAERPKGSFSTLEIQRTEQGDSAMYLCASSSAGDEQFFGPGTRLTVL.